These 18 T cell receptor beta chains share one sample of origin, sequenced in a study of blood T cell repertoires in COVID-19. TCRdb's table, derived via immunoSEQ multiplex PCR, lists solely in-frame clones and lacks some. The profile shows 200,000 to 250,000 clones, around nine tenths of them singletons. Sequenced input: peripheral blood. These receptors came from a man in his fifties or sixties who had recovered from COVID-19.

The J gene is TRBJ2-5, the V gene TRBV5-1, with a tentative D call TRBD2 (6 bases). The CDR3 has 14 amino acids. CDR1 and CDR2 from the germline V gene are SGHRS and YFSETQ. V was clipped by 3 bases and J by 0 bases, with 9 bases between them. CDR3 residues: CASSSGVYQETQYF. CDR3 sequence (DNA): TGCGCCAGCAGCTCGGGAGTCTACCAAGAGACCCAGTACTTC.

This clone was recorded only once. The chain combines TRBV2 with TRBJ2-1, with D tentatively TRBD2 (6 bases). V lost 6 bases and J lost 2, with 14 bases in between. Looked up from germline, CDR1 is SNHLY and CDR2 is FYNNEI. CDR3 size: 15 residues. CDR3 DNA sequence: TGTGCCAGCAGGGCGGGGTCCCCCCCCTACAATGAGCAGTTCTTC. Translation: CASRAGSPPYNEQFF.

In nucleotides, the CDR3 is TGTGCCAGCAGGGACAGGGATTCTCAGCCCCAGCATTTT. Amino acid sequence: CASRDRDSQPQHF. V is TRBV6-5 and J is TRBJ1-5; 8 bases match TRBD1. V was pared by 6 bases and J by 6 bases, with 4 bases of the junction left unmatched. CDR3 length equals 13 residues. Germline V gene lookup returns CDR1 MNHEY and CDR2 SVGAGI.

This chain joins TRBV18 and TRBJ2-7; 10 bases are shared with TRBD2. V shed 3 bases and J 5 bases; nucleotides not matched to a gene: 4. The CDR3 length is 14 residues. From germline, CDR1 is KGHSH and CDR2 LQKENI. CDR3: CASSPAGTSDEQYF. The CDR3 DNA sequence: TGTGCCAGCTCACCGGCCGGGACTAGCGACGAGCAGTACTTC.

The genes are TRBV19 and TRBJ2-4, with TRBD2 matching 16 bases. V trimming: 3 bases; J trimming: 1 base; junction bases outside the gene matches: 9. There are 20 residues in the CDR3. The germline gives CDR1 LNHDA, CDR2 SQIVND (reference sequence). In DNA, the CDR3 is TGTGCCAGTAGTATGGGACTAGCGGGAGGGCCGTCTTGGGCCAAAAACATTCAGTACTTC. Translation gives CASSMGLAGGPSWAKNIQYF.

The rearrangement joins TRBV12-3 or TRBV12-4 to TRBJ2-3; a possible D gene is TRBD1 (6 bases). Trimming left V 5 bases short and J 3 bases short, with 6 bases between. This CDR3 contains 12 residues. The CDR3 DNA follows: TGTGCCAGCAGTACAGGGACAGATACGCAGTATTTT. It yields the protein CASSTGTDTQYF.

This chain links TRBV6-4 with TRBJ2-7; D might be TRBD1 (8 bases). CDR3 length: 16 amino acids. V lost 2 bases, J lost 1 base, and 15 bases lay in between. Germline V CDR1 and CDR2: MRHNA, SNTAGT. CDR3 sequence (DNA): TGTGCCAGCAGTGACGCGGACAGGGAGGGATCCTACGAGCAGTACTTC. Protein: CASSDADREGSYEQYF.

The chain recombines TRBV5-6 with TRBJ1-2; possible D gene TRBD1, 5 bases. Germline V gene data show CDR1 as SGHDT and CDR2 as YYEEEE. This CDR3 is built from 15 residues. The germline V and J ends were trimmed by 4 bases and 4 bases, with 17 bases remaining between them. CDR3 bases: TGTGCCAGCAGCCAACTGGGACTGACGGGCTATGGCTACACCTTC. Translation gives CASSQLGLTGYGYTF.

The chain is built from TRBV20-1 and TRBJ1-5, with D tentatively TRBD1 (6 bases). The V end was cut by 3 bases, the J end by 7 bases, with 13 bases between. Germline CDR1 reads DFQATT; CDR2 reads SNEGSKA (reference sequence). The CDR3 is 13 amino acids. CDR3 in amino acids: CSASEQGSQPQHF. CDR3 nucleotide sequence: TGCAGTGCTAGTGAACAGGGAAGCCAGCCCCAGCATTTT.

The V and J genes are TRBV27 and TRBJ1-1; perhaps TRBD1 as D (5 bases). Trimming took 6 bases from V and 1 from J, leaving 12 bases between them. The CDR3 runs to 14 residues. The V gene's germline CDR1 is MNHEY and CDR2 SMNVEV (reference sequence). CDR3: CASRRSGGNTEAFF. CDR3 nucleotides: TGTGCCAGCAGACGTTCCGGGGGGAACACTGAAGCTTTCTTT.

The V call is TRBV7-9, the J call TRBJ2-3, with no clear D. The germline gives CDR1 SEHNR, CDR2 FQNEAQ (reference sequence). The CDR3 runs 12 residues. Trimming shortened V by 2 bases and J by 7 bases, and 7 bases separated the two germline ends. CDR3 sequence: CASSLPVNTQYF. The CDR3, as DNA: TGTGCCAGCAGCTTACCCGTAAATACGCAGTATTTT.

This chain connects TRBV27 to TRBJ2-3, with D tentatively TRBD1 (5 bases). The CDR3 length is 14 residues. The germline V gene encodes CDR1 MNHEY and CDR2 SMNVEV (reference sequence). The V end lost 3 bases, the J end lost 9 bases, and 16 bases lay between the germline ends. The CDR3 nucleotides read TGTGCCAGCAGTTTTCAGGGCGGCACGAGGACGCAGTATTTT. This sequence encodes CASSFQGGTRTQYF.

This chain connects TRBV21-1 to TRBJ2-1; the DNA was not compared with TRBD1, the D call given in the table. TRBV21-1 is assigned pseudogene status. CDR3 length equals 15 residues. This chain's CDR3 is CASSKPNTGGCEQFF. CDR3 nucleotide sequence: TGTGCCAGCAGCAAACCAAACACAGGGGGCTGTGAGCAGTTCTTC.

The chain has TRBV6-5 and TRBJ2-2; D is possibly TRBD2 (5 bases). V shed 6 bases and J shed 7 bases, with 12 bases lying between them. The CDR3 extends over 13 amino acids. In germline, CDR1 is MNHEY, CDR2 SVGAGI. The CDR3 region is CASRRAGVGELFF. The CDR3 DNA reads as TGTGCCAGCAGAAGAGCCGGGGTCGGGGAGCTGTTTTTT.

This rearrangement joins TRBV28 to TRBJ2-3; D might be TRBD2 (6 bases). The CDR3 totals 15 residues. Germline CDR1 reads MDHEN; CDR2 reads SYDVKM. V lost 6 bases, J lost 5 bases, and 18 bases lay in between. The CDR3 spells CASRPGDPRGDTQYF. The CDR3 coding sequence is TGTGCCAGCAGGCCGGGAGACCCGAGGGGAGATACGCAGTATTTT.

This clone occurred a few times. The V call is TRBV27, the J call TRBJ1-5, with a possible D match to TRBD1 (6 bases). Looked up from germline, CDR1 is MNHEY and CDR2 is SMNVEV (reference sequence). The CDR3 is 14 amino acids. Deletions cut 2 bases from V and 15 bases from J, with 20 bases between. CDR3 sequence: CASSLGTLRGGRHF. The CDR3 bases are TGTGCCAGCAGTTTAGGTACTTTAAGGGGGGGCCGGCATTTT.

The chain uses TRBV27 and TRBJ2-7; perhaps TRBD1 as D (7 bases). Germline V gene lookup returns CDR1 MNHEY and CDR2 SMNVEV (reference sequence). This CDR3 contains 17 residues. V gave up 1 base and J gave up 0 bases, with 16 bases separating them. The DNA of the CDR3 is TGTGCCAGCAGTTTATGGGGGGACAGACCCAGCTCCTACGAGCAGTACTTC. Amino acids: CASSLWGDRPSSYEQYF.

The chain recombines TRBV5-1 with TRBJ2-7; 12 bases are a match to TRBD2. Per the germline V gene, CDR1 is SGHRS and CDR2 is YFSETQ. Trimming took 3 bases from V and 2 from J; bases not matched to a gene: 3. The CDR3 sequence is 15 residues long. The CDR3 sequence is CASSSRLAGAYEQYF. CDR3 bases: TGCGCCAGCAGCTCGCGACTAGCGGGGGCCTACGAGCAGTACTTC.